The clone carrying this T cell receptor (beta chain) was picked up a small number of times. Every patient had relapsed following autologous stem cell transplantation, and cohorts differed in brentuximab vedotin exposure. The CDR3 consists of 14 residues. Trimming took 5 bases from V and 7 from J, leaving 12 bases between them. Germline loops: CDR1 MNHNY, CDR2 SVGAGI (reference sequence). Assay used: immunoSEQ multiplex PCR; TCRdb lists only in-frame clones, some missing. The sample consists of 6,000 to 7,500 clones, about 72% of them appearing once. These data belong to a study of PD-1 blockade in classical Hodgkin lymphoma.

This material consisted of peripheral blood mononuclear cells (PBMCs), taken at baseline. The receptor's source is a human donor with classical Hodgkin lymphoma. This rearrangement joins TRBV6-6 to TRBJ1-6; D uncertain. The CDR3: CASSAKRANSPLHF. CDR3 bases: TGTGCCAGCAGTGCGAAGCGGGCCAATTCACCCCTCCACTTT.